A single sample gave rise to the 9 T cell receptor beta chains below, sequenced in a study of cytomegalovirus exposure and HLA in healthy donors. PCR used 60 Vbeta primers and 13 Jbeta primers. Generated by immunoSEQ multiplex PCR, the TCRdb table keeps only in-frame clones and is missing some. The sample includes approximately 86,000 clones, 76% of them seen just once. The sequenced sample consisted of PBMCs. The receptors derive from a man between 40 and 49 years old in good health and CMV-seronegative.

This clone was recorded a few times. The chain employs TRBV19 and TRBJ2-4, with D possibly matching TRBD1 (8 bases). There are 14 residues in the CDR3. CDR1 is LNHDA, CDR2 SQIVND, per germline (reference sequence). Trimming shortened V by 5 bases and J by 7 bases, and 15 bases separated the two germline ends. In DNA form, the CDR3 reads TGTGCCAGTAGTGCAGGACAGGGAGGGAACATTCAGTACTTC. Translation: CASSAGQGGNIQYF.

This CDR3 reads CAWTVFDEPGREAFF. CDR3 DNA sequence: TGTGCCTGGACTGTATTCGATGAACCTGGGAGGGAAGCTTTCTTT. The chain combines TRBV30 with TRBJ1-1; no clear D. Germline V gene sequence: CDR1 GTSNPN, CDR2 SVGIG (reference sequence). The CDR3 length is 15 residues. V lost 4 bases, J lost 8 bases, and 23 bases lay in between.

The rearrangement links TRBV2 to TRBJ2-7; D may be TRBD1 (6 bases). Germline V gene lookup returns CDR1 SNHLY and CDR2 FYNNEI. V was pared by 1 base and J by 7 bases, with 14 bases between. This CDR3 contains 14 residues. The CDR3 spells CASSEEARGVEQYF. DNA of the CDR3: TGTGCCAGCAGTGAAGAAGCCAGGGGAGTAGAGCAGTACTTC.

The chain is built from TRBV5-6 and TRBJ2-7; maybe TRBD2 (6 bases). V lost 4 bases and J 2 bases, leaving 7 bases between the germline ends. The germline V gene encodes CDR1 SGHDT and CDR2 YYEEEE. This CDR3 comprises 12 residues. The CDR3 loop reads CASSRGTYEQYF. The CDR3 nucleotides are TGTGCCAGCAGCCGCGGGACCTACGAGCAGTACTTC.

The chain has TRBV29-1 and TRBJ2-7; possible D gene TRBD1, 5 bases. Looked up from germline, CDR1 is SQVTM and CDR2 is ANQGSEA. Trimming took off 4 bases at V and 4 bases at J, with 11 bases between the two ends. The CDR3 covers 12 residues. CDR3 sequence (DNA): TGCAGCGTTGGGGGCAGACCTTACGAGCAGTACTTC. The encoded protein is CSVGGRPYEQYF.

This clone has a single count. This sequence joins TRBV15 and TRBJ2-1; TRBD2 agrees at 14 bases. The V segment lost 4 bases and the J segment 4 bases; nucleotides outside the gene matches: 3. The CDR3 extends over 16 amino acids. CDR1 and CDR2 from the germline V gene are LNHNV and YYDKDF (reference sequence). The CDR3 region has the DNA TGTGCCACCAGCATGGGACTAGCGGGGGCTTACAATGAGCAGTTCTTC. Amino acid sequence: CATSMGLAGAYNEQFF.

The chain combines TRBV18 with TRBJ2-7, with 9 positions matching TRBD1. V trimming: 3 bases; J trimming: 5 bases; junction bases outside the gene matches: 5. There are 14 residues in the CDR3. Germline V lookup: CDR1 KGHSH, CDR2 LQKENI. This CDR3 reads CASSPGQGTHEQYF. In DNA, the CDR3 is TGTGCCAGCTCACCGGGACAGGGAACCCACGAGCAGTACTTC.

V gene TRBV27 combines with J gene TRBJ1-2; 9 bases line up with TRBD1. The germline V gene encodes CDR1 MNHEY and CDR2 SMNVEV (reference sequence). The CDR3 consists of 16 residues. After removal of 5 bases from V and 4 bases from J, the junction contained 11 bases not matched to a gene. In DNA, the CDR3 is TGTGCCAGCAGTGCCCTAAGGGGACAGGGCGTCTATGGCTACACCTTC. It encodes CASSALRGQGVYGYTF.

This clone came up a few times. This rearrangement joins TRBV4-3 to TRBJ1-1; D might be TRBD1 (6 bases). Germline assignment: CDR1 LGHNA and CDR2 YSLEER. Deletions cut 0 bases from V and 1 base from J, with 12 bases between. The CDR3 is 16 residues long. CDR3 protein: CASSQDLGRGNTEAFF. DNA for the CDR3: TGCGCCAGCAGCCAAGATCTAGGCAGGGGGAACACTGAAGCTTTCTTT.